This T cell receptor (beta chain) was obtained from a study of blood T cell repertoires in COVID-19. About the study: Samples came from the United States, Italy and Spain, spanning acute and convalescent COVID-19. In each case, the material was cDNA or gDNA derived from T cells, B-cell-depleted T cells, or PBMCs.

Germline lookup yields CDR1 KGHDR and CDR2 SFDVKD. This CDR3 contains 17 residues. With V trimmed by 4 bases and J by 2 bases, 7 bases remained unmatched. Cohort 3 recovery required two negative PCRs, clearance, or symptom resolution. Original analysis: By means of reference gene primer amplification, nucleated cell counts were estimated. The assay was immunoSEQ multiplex PCR, and TCRdb's table has in-frame clones only and misses some. D and trimming were read from the DNA, whereas the V and J calls and clone size are those reported in that table. Of over 350,000 clones listed, approximately 90% are singletons.

The receptor's source is a woman younger than 30 who had recovered from COVID-19. The sequenced sample consisted of PBMCs or T cells enriched from blood (not recorded which). V is TRBV24-1 and J is TRBJ2-2, with 9 bases fitting TRBD1. The CDR3 bases are TGTGCCACCAGTGAAACCCACAGGGGGCAAAACACCGGGGAGCTGTTTTTT. Residues: CATSETHRGQNTGELFF.